The entry below gives a single T cell receptor (beta chain) sequence along with its context. Its antigen is not known. This sample was included in a study of Ad26.COV2.S vaccination and SARS-CoV-2 variants. Findings of the study overall: Vaccine recipients surpassed placebo recipients in spike-specific TCR breadth.

Some clones are missing from TCRdb's copy, which holds only in-frame ones; the method was immunoSEQ multiplex PCR. The sample carries about 260,000 clones, around 88% recorded once. The treatment denotes: roughly 19 received Ad26.COV2.S at low or high dose, single or two shots; roughly five received placebo; per-sample allocation not given. Each sample was drawn 63 days after the first injection (of vaccine or placebo). An Ad26 vector that expressed Wuhan-strain SARS-CoV-2 spike constituted the vaccine. The sample was peripheral blood, taken in a trial of Ad26.COV2.S vaccine versus placebo. The receptor's source is a person aged 18 to 59 who received the Ad26.COV2.S COVID-19 vaccine or a placebo.

Here the CDR3 reads CASSLEGQRSSYNSPLHF. For the CDR3, the DNA is TGTGCCAGCAGCTTAGAGGGCCAAAGGAGCTCCTATAATTCACCCCTCCACTTT. The rearrangement uses TRBV11-2 and TRBJ1-6, with D hard to call. This CDR3 is built from 18 residues. The V and J ends lost 0 bases and 0 bases respectively, with 12 bases between them. In germline, CDR1 is SGHAT, CDR2 FQNNGV. The full variable domain, with the rest looked up from reference TRBV11-2 and TRBJ1-6, is EAGVAQSPRYKIIEKRQSVAFWCNPISGHATLYWYQQILGQGPKLLIQFQNNGVVDDSQLPKDRFSAERLKGVDSTLKIQPAKLEDSAVYLCASSLEGQRSSYNSPLHFGNGTRLTVT.